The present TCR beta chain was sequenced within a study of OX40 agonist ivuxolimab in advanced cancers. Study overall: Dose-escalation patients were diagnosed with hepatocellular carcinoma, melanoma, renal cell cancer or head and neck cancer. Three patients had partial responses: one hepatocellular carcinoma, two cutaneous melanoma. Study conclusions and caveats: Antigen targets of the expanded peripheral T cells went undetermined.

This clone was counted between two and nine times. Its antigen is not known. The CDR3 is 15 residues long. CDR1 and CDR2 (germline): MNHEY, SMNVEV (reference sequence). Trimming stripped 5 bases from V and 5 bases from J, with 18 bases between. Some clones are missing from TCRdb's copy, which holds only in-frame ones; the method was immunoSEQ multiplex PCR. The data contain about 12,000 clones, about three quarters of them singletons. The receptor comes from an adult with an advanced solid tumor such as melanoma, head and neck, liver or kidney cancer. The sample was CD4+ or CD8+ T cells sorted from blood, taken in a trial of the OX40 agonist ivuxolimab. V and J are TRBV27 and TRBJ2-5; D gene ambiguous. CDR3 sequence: CASSPLGGSEETQYF. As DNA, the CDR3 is TGTGCCAGCAGTCCCCTGGGTGGCAGTGAGGAGACCCAGTACTTC.